The entry below describes one TCR beta chain. Its antigen is not identified. The CDR3 runs 15 residues. V lost 3 bases, J lost 5 bases, and 7 bases stayed unmatched. Looked up from germline, CDR1 is KGHSH and CDR2 is LQKENI. The data derive from a study of monozygotic twins with cystic fibrosis. Libraries were prepared by immunoSEQ multiplex PCR; TCRdb keeps only in-frame clonotypes and omits some of them. The sample contains about 5,000 clones, 95% to 98% of which appear only once. The study's findings and limits: Median Simpson clonality of 0.0095 suggested naive T cells predominated. Unrelated CF individuals shared fewer identical clonotypes than monozygotic CF twins. In this small cohort, shared CDR3 numbers showed no association with age, concordance or disease severity. V usage most resembled the co-twin in 13 of 16 pairs.

The source is a boy between 2 and 15 years old with cystic fibrosis. Material: blood. The chain has TRBV18 and TRBJ1-2, with 9 bases that match TRBD1. CDR3 region: CASSPFFGTGYGYTF. CDR3 coding DNA: TGTGCCAGCTCACCGTTCTTCGGGACAGGGTATGGCTACACCTTC.